One and the same sample provided the 2 T cell receptor beta chains below, sequenced in a study of T-cell memory formation after mild COVID-19. TCRdb reanalysed the 5' RACE reads using MiXCR and keeps one entry per CDR3 protein. This sample carries around 180,000 distinct CDR3 sequences, under 20% of them seen once, and the ten largest clones take about 4%. The sequencing input was PBMCs or a T cell subset sorted from them (not recorded which). Source of these receptors: a man aged 18-30 years who had mild COVID-19 (a few samples of this study predate the infection). Cell type and time point are not known.

This clonotype occurred a few times. The chain carries TRBV12-3 or TRBV12-4 and TRBJ2-3; 8 bases align to TRBD1. The CDR3 has 14 residues. V shed 7 bases, J shed 4 bases, and the junction held 7 bases outside the gene matches. CDR3 nucleotides: TGTGCCAGCAACTTTAGACAGGGGTCAGATACGCAGTATTTT. Protein sequence: CASNFRQGSDTQYF.

This clonotype was seen repeatedly, ten times or more. For the CDR3, the DNA is TGCGCCAGCAGCCAAGGACAGGGCGAATGGGACTCCTACAATGAGCAGTTCTTC. Translation gives CASSQGQGEWDSYNEQFF. The rearrangement joins TRBV4-1 to TRBJ2-1; 7 nucleotides match TRBD1. With V trimmed by 1 base and J by 0 bases, 9 bases remained unmatched. The CDR3 covers 18 residues. The V gene's germline CDR1 is MGHRA and CDR2 YSYEKL.